A single sample gave rise to the 27 T cell receptor beta chains below, sequenced in a study of cytomegalovirus exposure and HLA in healthy donors. This table comes from immunoSEQ multiplex PCR, and its TCRdb copy is limited to in-frame clones, with some not included. The table shows some 140,000 clones, with 65% to 90% occurring only once. Specimen: PBMCs. These receptors all come from a man aged 18 to 30 in good health and CMV-seropositive.

The chain couples TRBV5-1 to TRBJ2-3; 10 positions agree with TRBD2. Trimming took 4 bases from V and 6 from J; bases not matched to a gene: 11. The V gene's germline CDR1 is SGHRS and CDR2 YFSETQ. This CDR3 is 16 amino acids long. The CDR3 loop reads CASSQEAGGPSDTQYF. CDR3 nucleotides: TGCGCCAGCAGCCAAGAAGCGGGGGGGCCCTCGGATACGCAGTATTTT.

The rearrangement uses TRBV18 and TRBJ2-7; tentatively, D is TRBD1 (6 bases). The length of the CDR3 is 14 residues. V lost 6 bases and J lost 2, with 14 bases in between. CDR1 is KGHSH, CDR2 LQKENI, per germline. CDR3 sequence (DNA): TGTGCCAGCTCGCACCGGGACACTCCCTACGAGCAGTACTTC. This sequence encodes CASSHRDTPYEQYF.

Concerning this clone itself: This CDR3 is also generated by other DNA sequences in the sample. This chain links TRBV4-3 with TRBJ1-5, with D uncertain. Germline lookup yields CDR1 LGHNA and CDR2 YSLEER. The CDR3 is 15 amino acids. Trimming stripped 0 bases from V and 2 bases from J, with 8 bases between. This chain's CDR3 is CASSQDKTGNQPQHF. In DNA form, the CDR3 reads TGCGCCAGCAGCCAAGATAAAACAGGCAATCAGCCCCAGCATTTT.

The J gene is TRBJ2-7, the V gene TRBV21-1; the table's D call of TRBD2 was not tested on the DNA. TRBV21-1 is described as a pseudogene. The CDR3 length is 17 residues. CDR3 nucleotides: TGTGCCAGCAGCAAAGACTCGGCTAGCGGGGGGGCTGAAGAGCAGTACTTC. Residues: CASSKDSASGGAEEQYF.

The rearrangement joins TRBV5-4 to TRBJ1-4; the match to TRBD1 covers 9 bases. The germline CDR1 and CDR2 sequences are SGHNT and YYREEE (reference sequence). The CDR3 has 17 residues. V shed 4 bases and J 2 bases; nucleotides not matched to a gene: 9. The CDR3 protein is CASSPAGGQGTNEKLFF. For the CDR3, the DNA is TGTGCCAGCAGCCCGGCGGGTGGACAGGGGACTAATGAAAAACTGTTTTTT.

The gene calls are TRBV5-1 and TRBJ1-1; TRBD1 matches 8 bases. Germline V lookup: CDR1 SGHRS, CDR2 YFSETQ. The CDR3 consists of 17 residues. The ends lost 4 bases at V and 3 bases at J; junction bases unmatched: 14. The CDR3 DNA follows: TGCGCCAGCAGCCCCCAAGTGGACAGGGCAACGGACACTGAAGCTTTCTTT. Translated: CASSPQVDRATDTEAFF.

The CDR3 is CASSPVYRENEQYF. DNA of the CDR3: TGTGCCAGCTCACCAGTCTACAGGGAGAACGAGCAGTACTTC. The chain couples TRBV18 to TRBJ2-7; TRBD1 might be the D (6 bases). Germline V gene data show CDR1 as KGHSH and CDR2 as LQKENI. Trimming pared 2 bases from V and 5 bases from J, leaving 13 bases between. CDR3 size: 14 residues.

The chain recombines TRBV6-5 with TRBJ1-2; weak D call: TRBD1 (5 bases). The germline CDR1 and CDR2 sequences are MNHEY and SVGAGI. The CDR3 has 11 amino acids. V was clipped by 6 bases and J by 5 bases, with 7 bases between them. DNA of the CDR3: TGTGCCAGCAGCGGGGGGTATGGCTACACCTTC. Translation gives CASSGGYGYTF.

Here the CDR3 reads CASSLRGSSYNEQFF. The CDR3 DNA reads as TGTGCCAGCAGCTTGAGGGGGAGCTCCTACAATGAGCAGTTCTTC. The V and J genes are TRBV5-6 and TRBJ2-1; tentative D call: TRBD1 (6 bases). The CDR3 sequence is 15 residues long. V lost 1 base to trimming and J lost 0 bases, with 8 bases between them. Germline CDR1 reads SGHDT; CDR2 reads YYEEEE.

The V and J genes are TRBV12-5 and TRBJ1-1, with 8 positions matching TRBD1. Germline V gene sequence: CDR1 LGHNT, CDR2 FRNRAP. This CDR3 contains 16 residues. Trimming removed 6 bases from V and 0 bases from J; junction bases left unmatched: 9. CDR3 region: CASGLTGVVMNTEAFF. In DNA form, the CDR3 reads TGTGCTAGTGGCCTGACAGGGGTGGTCATGAACACTGAAGCTTTCTTT.

The chain employs TRBV5-1 and TRBJ1-1, with 7 bases matching TRBD1. Germline V gene sequence: CDR1 SGHRS, CDR2 YFSETQ. V lost 1 base, J lost 5 bases, and 11 bases stayed unmatched. This CDR3 contains 16 residues. The CDR3 spells CASSLRQGDRWTEAFF. The CDR3 nucleotides are TGCGCCAGCAGCTTGCGCCAGGGGGACCGGTGGACTGAAGCTTTCTTT.

This clone was counted a single time. The chain employs TRBV2 and TRBJ2-1; 8 bases line up with TRBD2. The CDR3 extends over 15 amino acids. Germline CDR1 SNHLY, CDR2 FYNNEI. V lost 6 bases to trimming and J lost 2 bases; unmatched junction nucleotides: 6. The CDR3 reads CASRAGTSAYNEQFF. CDR3 DNA sequence: TGTGCCAGCAGGGCCGGGACTAGTGCCTACAATGAGCAGTTCTTC.

This chain links TRBV27 with TRBJ1-4; 7 positions agree with TRBD1. The germline V gene has CDR1 MNHEY and CDR2 SMNVEV (reference sequence). This CDR3 has 14 amino acids. V shed 7 bases and J 7 bases; nucleotides not matched to a gene: 9. The CDR3 coding sequence is TGTGCCAGCACTAAAGGGGGCGGGACTGAAAAACTGTTTTTT. This translates into CASTKGGGTEKLFF. Variable domain in full (rest from reference TRBV27 and TRBJ1-4): EAQVTQNPRYLITVTGKKLTVTCSQNMNHEYMSWYRQDPGLGLRQIYYSMNVEVTDKGDVPEGYKVSRKEKRNFPLILESPSPNQTSLYFCASTKGGGTEKLFFGSGTQLSVL.

This chain links TRBV7-9 with TRBJ1-5; TRBD1 is a possible D gene (5 bases). The CDR3 consists of 13 residues. V was shortened by 5 bases and J by 7 bases, with 12 bases between the two germline ends. The germline V gene encodes CDR1 SEHNR and CDR2 FQNEAQ (reference sequence). DNA for the CDR3: TGTGCCAGCAGCGATTCAGGGCTACAGCCCCAGCATTTT. Its translation: CASSDSGLQPQHF.

The chain uses TRBV27 and TRBJ2-5; 9 positions match TRBD1. The CDR3 loop spans 15 amino acids. The germline V gene has CDR1 MNHEY and CDR2 SMNVEV (reference sequence). V shed 4 bases, J shed 3 bases, and the junction held 6 bases outside the gene matches. The CDR3 region is CASSSAGTGKETQYF. Written as DNA, the CDR3 is TGTGCCAGCAGTTCAGCCGGGACAGGGAAAGAGACCCAGTACTTC.

The CDR3 DNA reads as TGTGCCAGCAGCTCGACAGGGGGTAATCGAATTGAGCAGTTCTTC. Protein: CASSSTGGNRIEQFF. The rearrangement uses TRBV7-2 and TRBJ2-1, with 9 bases matching TRBD1. This CDR3 is built from 15 residues. Per the germline V gene, CDR1 is SGHTA and CDR2 is FQGNSA. The V segment lost 4 bases and the J segment 9 bases; nucleotides outside the gene matches: 10.

This sequence joins TRBV18 and TRBJ2-5; tentatively, D is TRBD1 (6 bases). The germline CDR1 and CDR2 sequences are KGHSH and LQKENI. Trimming left V 1 base short and J 3 bases short, with 12 bases between. This CDR3 spans 15 amino acids. The CDR3 protein is CASSPRDILKETQYF. The CDR3 bases are TGTGCCAGCTCACCACGGGACATACTTAAAGAGACCCAGTACTTC.

This clone was counted between two and nine times. The rearrangement links TRBV9 to TRBJ2-7; 8 bases line up with TRBD1. Germline CDR1 reads SGDLS; CDR2 reads YYNGEE. J was trimmed by 3 bases and V by 0 bases; bases with no gene match: 5. The CDR3 is 15 amino acids. The CDR3 region is CASSVDGDRSYEQYF. CDR3 DNA: TGTGCCAGCAGCGTAGATGGGGACAGGAGCTACGAGCAGTACTTC.

J is TRBJ1-1 and V is TRBV9; 7 positions match TRBD1. The CDR3 loop spans 15 amino acids. Losses at the gene ends were 0 bases for V and 4 bases for J; bases not matched to a gene: 6. Germline V gives CDR1 SGDLS, CDR2 YYNGEE. DNA of the CDR3: TGTGCCAGCAGCGTAGGAGGCAGGGGGGTCACTGAAGCTTTCTTT. Its protein product is CASSVGGRGVTEAFF.

The V call is TRBV7-2, the J call TRBJ2-2, with 9 bases identical to TRBD1. Germline V gene sequence: CDR1 SGHTA, CDR2 FQGNSA. The CDR3 is 16 amino acids. J gave up 6 bases and V 5 bases, and 10 bases lay outside the gene matches. The CDR3 DNA reads TGTGCCAGCAGCCTAACCGGGACAGGGAAAGCCGGGGAGCTGTTTTTT. It is translated as CASSLTGTGKAGELFF.

The V gene is TRBV5-1, the J gene TRBJ1-2, with 9 bases lining up with TRBD1. Germline V lookup: CDR1 SGHRS, CDR2 YFSETQ. The length of the CDR3 is 17 residues. V lost 4 bases, J lost 1 base, and 11 bases stayed unmatched. The CDR3 spells CASSPGHGQGINYGYTF. DNA of the CDR3: TGCGCCAGCAGCCCGGGCCACGGACAGGGGATTAACTATGGCTACACCTTC.

The V call is TRBV11-1, the J call TRBJ1-6, with TRBD1 matching 8 bases. The length of the CDR3 is 15 residues. Germline V gene sequence: CDR1 SGHAT, CDR2 FQDESV (reference sequence). The V gene end was trimmed by 2 bases and the J gene end by 3 bases; junction bases not matched to a gene: 0. The CDR3, as DNA: TGTGCCAGCAGCTTAACAGGGGGCTATAATTCACCCCTCCACTTT. This encodes CASSLTGGYNSPLHF.

This clone was counted a single time. The rearrangement links TRBV4-3 to TRBJ2-5; D may be TRBD1 (6 bases). The CDR3 has 14 amino acids. Germline V gene sequence: CDR1 LGHNA, CDR2 YSLEER. The V end was cut by 1 base, the J end by 4 bases, with 10 bases between. In nucleotides, the CDR3 is TGCGCCAGCAGCCAAGGGGGACATCTAGAGACCCAGTACTTC. Protein sequence: CASSQGGHLETQYF.

The V call is TRBV6-6, the J call TRBJ2-7; D is undetermined. From germline, CDR1 is MNHNY and CDR2 SVGAGI (reference sequence). The V and J ends lost 2 bases and 7 bases respectively, with 9 bases between them. The CDR3 extends over 12 amino acids. Here the CDR3 reads CASSYTSREQYF. DNA of the CDR3: TGTGCCAGCAGTTACACGTCCAGGGAGCAGTACTTC.

The chain carries TRBV6-5 and TRBJ2-7; D is perhaps TRBD2 (6 bases). V dropped 3 bases and J dropped 4 bases, with 13 bases sitting between them. Germline loops: CDR1 MNHEY, CDR2 SVGAGI. This CDR3 is built from 14 residues. The CDR3 loop is CASSYKGGPYEQYF. CDR3 nucleotides: TGTGCCAGCAGTTATAAGGGAGGCCCGTACGAGCAGTACTTC.

This chain connects TRBV5-6 to TRBJ1-1; D ambiguous. Germline lookup yields CDR1 SGHDT and CDR2 YYEEEE. The CDR3 loop spans 16 amino acids. The ends were cut back, 6 bases at V and 4 bases at J, with 22 bases in the middle. The CDR3 DNA reads TGTGCCAGCATCTATGGGTATGACCGTGCGGGCACTGAAGCTTTCTTT. As protein: CASIYGYDRAGTEAFF.

This clone was seen a single time. The rearrangement uses TRBV18 and TRBJ2-1, with D tentatively TRBD1 (5 bases). Germline lookup yields CDR1 KGHSH and CDR2 LQKENI. Trimming stripped 3 bases from V and 5 bases from J, with 14 bases between. The CDR3 is made up of 15 amino acids. In DNA form, the CDR3 reads TGTGCCAGCTCACCGGGGCCAGCCACCGACAATGAGCAGTTCTTC. As protein: CASSPGPATDNEQFF.